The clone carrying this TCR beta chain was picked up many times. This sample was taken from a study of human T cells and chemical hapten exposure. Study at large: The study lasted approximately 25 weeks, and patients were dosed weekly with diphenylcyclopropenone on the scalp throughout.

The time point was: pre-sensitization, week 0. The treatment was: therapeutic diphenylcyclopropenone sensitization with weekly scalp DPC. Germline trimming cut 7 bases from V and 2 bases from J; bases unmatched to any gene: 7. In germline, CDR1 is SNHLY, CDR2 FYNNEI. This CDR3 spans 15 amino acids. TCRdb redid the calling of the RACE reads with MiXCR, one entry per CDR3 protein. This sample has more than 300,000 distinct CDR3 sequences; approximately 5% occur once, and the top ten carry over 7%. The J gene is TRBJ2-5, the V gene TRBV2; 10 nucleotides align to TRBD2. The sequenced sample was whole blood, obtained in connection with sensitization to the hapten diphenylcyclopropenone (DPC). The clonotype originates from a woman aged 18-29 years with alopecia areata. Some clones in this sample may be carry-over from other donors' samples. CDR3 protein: CASIWRAGGQETQYF. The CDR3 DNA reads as TGTGCCAGCATATGGCGAGCGGGGGGGCAAGAGACCCAGTACTTC.